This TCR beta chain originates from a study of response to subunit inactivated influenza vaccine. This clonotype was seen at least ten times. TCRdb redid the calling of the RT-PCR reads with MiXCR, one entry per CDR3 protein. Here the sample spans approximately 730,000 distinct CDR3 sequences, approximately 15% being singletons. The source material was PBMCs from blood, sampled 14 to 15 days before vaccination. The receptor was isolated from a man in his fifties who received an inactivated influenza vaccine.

CDR3 sequence (DNA): TGCGCCAGCAGCTTGGATCGGCAGGGAGGTGAAGCTTTCTTT. This gives the protein CASSLDRQGGEAFF. The chain has TRBV5-1 and TRBJ1-1; D is possibly TRBD1 (5 bases). V was cut by 0 bases and J by 7 bases, with 13 bases left in between. Germline V gives CDR1 SGHRS, CDR2 YFSETQ. This CDR3 is built from 14 residues.